The entry that follows covers one T cell receptor beta chain sequence. The data are from a study of blood T cell repertoires in COVID-19. Looking at the study overall: Samples taken during acute and convalescent COVID-19 were collected in the United States, Italy and Spain. PBMCs, B-cell-depleted T cells, or T cells provided the cDNA or gDNA that made up the material.

Per the original data handling: Reference gene primer amplification gave nucleated cell count estimates. TCRdb keeps only in-frame clones here, not all; method: immunoSEQ multiplex PCR. V and J calls and clone size follow that table, whereas D and trimming were derived from the DNA. This sample has 120,000 or so clones, with around 89% found just once. Trimming took 1 base from V and 3 from J, leaving 9 bases between them. From germline, CDR1 is SGHRS and CDR2 YFSETQ. The CDR3 runs 14 residues. The sample consisted of peripheral blood. The sequence was obtained from a human donor in a cohort sampled during active COVID-19. V gene TRBV5-1 combines with J gene TRBJ2-3; unclear D gene. The CDR3 DNA reads TGCGCCAGCAGCTTGACAAGACATACAGATACGCAGTATTTT. Amino acids: CASSLTRHTDTQYF.